The 21 T cell receptor beta chains given below trace back to one sample, sequenced in a study of T-cell reconstitution after alpha-beta-depleted transplantation in children. This sample's TCRbeta library carried unique molecular identifier barcodes. Each CDR3 protein is one row after TCRdb ran MiXCR on the PCR reads. The table shows roughly 180,000 distinct CDR3 sequences, with approximately 14% occurring only once. Specimen: PBMCs from the stem cell graft donor, collected from the stem cell graft. The receptors were gathered from a human donor who donated a stem cell graft to a child with acute lymphoblastic leukemia.

This clonotype was found many times. The chain combines TRBV21-1 with TRBJ2-1; TRBD1 is the table's D call and was not checked against the DNA. TRBV21-1 is termed a pseudogene. CDR3 length: 16 amino acids. The CDR3 DNA reads TGTGCCAGCAGCCTAAGGGACCGACACTCCTACAATGAGCAGTTCTTC. As protein: CASSLRDRHSYNEQFF.

There are many counts of this clonotype. The chain uses TRBV7-6 and TRBJ2-1, with TRBD2 identical over 9 bases. Trimming removed 1 base from V and 8 bases from J; junction bases left unmatched: 0. Per the germline V gene, CDR1 is SGHVS and CDR2 is FNYEAQ. The CDR3 is made up of 13 amino acids. CDR3 DNA: TGTGCCAGCAGCTTAGTAGCGGGAGATGAGCAGTTCTTC. Its translation: CASSLVAGDEQFF. Variable domain in full (rest from reference TRBV7-6 and TRBJ2-1): GAGVSQSPRYKVTKRGQDVALRCDPISGHVSLYWYRQALGQGPEFLTYFNYEAQQDKSGLPNDRFSAERPEGSISTLTIQRTEQRDSAMYRCASSLVAGDEQFFGPGTRLTVL.

This clonotype turned up a few times. This chain connects TRBV5-1 to TRBJ2-3, with a weak D call TRBD1 (5 bases). In germline, CDR1 is SGHRS, CDR2 YFSETQ. V was clipped by 5 bases and J by 2 bases, with 12 bases between them. This CDR3 comprises 14 residues. Here the CDR3 reads CASRKQGTTDTQYF. The CDR3 DNA is TGCGCCAGCAGGAAGCAGGGAACCACAGATACGCAGTATTTT.

The table lists this clonotype with many counts. V gene TRBV20-1 combines with J gene TRBJ2-7, with 7 bases aligning to TRBD1. This CDR3 spans 17 amino acids. CDR1 and CDR2 from the germline V gene are DFQATT and SNEGSKA (reference sequence). V trimming: 3 bases; J trimming: 5 bases; junction bases outside the gene matches: 19. The CDR3 sequence: CSASPGQTFVGNHEQYF. The CDR3 bases are TGCAGTGCTAGCCCGGGACAGACCTTTGTGGGGAACCACGAGCAGTACTTC.

By proportion, this clonotype is medium-sized (0.01 to 0.1%). This chain's CDR3 is CASSPSSSWGGTEAFF. The CDR3 DNA follows: TGCGCCAGCAGCCCATCTTCGTCATGGGGAGGCACTGAAGCTTTCTTT. The V gene is TRBV5-1, the J gene TRBJ1-1; D unresolved. Per germline, CDR1 SGHRS and CDR2 YFSETQ. V was shortened by 4 bases and J by 4 bases, with 20 bases between the two germline ends. The CDR3 has 16 amino acids. The full variable domain, rest sourced from reference TRBV5-1 and TRBJ1-1, is KAGVTQTPRYLIKTRGQQVTLSCSPISGHRSVSWYQQTPGQGLQFLFEYFSETQRNKGNFPGRFSGRQFSNSRSEMNVSTLELGDSALYLCASSPSSSWGGTEAFFGQGTRLTVV.

The chain joins TRBV20-1 to TRBJ2-1; TRBD2 matches 7 bases. V shed 5 bases and J 0 bases; nucleotides not matched to a gene: 4. Germline CDR1 DFQATT, CDR2 SNEGSKA (reference sequence). This CDR3 spans 14 amino acids. This CDR3 reads CSAVGRISYNEQFF. For the CDR3, the DNA is TGCAGTGCTGTCGGGAGGATCTCCTACAATGAGCAGTTCTTC.

This clonotype was counted only a few times. The CDR3 DNA sequence: TGTGCCAGCAGCTTACTAGACAGCCAAGAGACCCAGTACTTC. This codes for CASSLLDSQETQYF. V and J are TRBV7-9 and TRBJ2-5; D is perhaps TRBD1 (5 bases). CDR1 is SEHNR and CDR2 is FQNEAQ in the germline V gene (reference sequence). The V and J ends lost 2 bases and 1 base respectively, with 8 bases between them. The CDR3 spans 14 residues. The whole variable domain, remainder taken from reference TRBV7-9 and TRBJ2-5, is DTGVSQNPRHKITKRGQNVTFRCDPISEHNRLYWYRQTLGQGPEFLTYFQNEAQLEKSRLLSDRFSAERPKGSFSTLEIQRTEQGDSAMYLCASSLLDSQETQYFGPGTRLLVL.

This clonotype was seen many times. The V and J genes are TRBV20-1 and TRBJ2-4; D is tentatively TRBD1 or TRBD2 (5 bases each). Germline V CDR1 and CDR2: DFQATT, SNEGSKA (reference sequence). CDR3 length equals 12 residues. Trimming took off 0 bases at V and 8 bases at J, with 8 bases between the two ends. The CDR3 nucleotides are TGCAGTGCTAGAGAACTGGGGGACATTCAGTACTTC. Its translation is CSARELGDIQYF.

This sequence joins TRBV5-1 and TRBJ2-6, with a tentative D call TRBD1 (5 bases). Germline CDR1 SGHRS, CDR2 YFSETQ. There are 16 residues in the CDR3. V gave up 7 bases and J gave up 0 bases, with 14 bases separating them. This CDR3 reads CASGARTSSGANVLTF. CDR3 nucleotide sequence: TGCGCCAGCGGGGCCCGGACCAGCTCTGGGGCCAACGTCCTGACTTTC.

This clonotype came up a few times. V usage is TRBV5-1 and J usage is TRBJ2-1, with D tentatively TRBD1 (6 bases). V was cut by 4 bases and J by 3 bases, with 14 bases left in between. Germline V gene sequence: CDR1 SGHRS, CDR2 YFSETQ. The CDR3 totals 15 residues. The CDR3 loop is CASSHLQGGYNEQFF. CDR3 in DNA: TGCGCCAGCAGCCACCTCCAAGGGGGCTACAATGAGCAGTTCTTC.

This clonotype was seen repeatedly, ten times or more. The chain couples TRBV24-1 to TRBJ1-2; no definite D call. Per the germline V gene, CDR1 is KGHDR and CDR2 is SFDVKD. Trimming removed 5 bases from V and 6 bases from J, with 12 bases in between. This CDR3 is 13 amino acids long. The CDR3 nucleotides read TGTGCCACCAGTGCTGGAAGGGTGGATGGCTACACCTTC. It translates to CATSAGRVDGYTF.

This clonotype was detected ten times or more. The CDR3 protein is CASSLTGHGANVLTF. Written as DNA, the CDR3 is TGTGCCAGCAGTTTAACAGGGCATGGGGCCAACGTCCTGACTTTC. V is TRBV28 and J is TRBJ2-6; the D gene is possibly TRBD1 (6 bases). Trimming shortened V by 2 bases and J by 3 bases, and 8 bases separated the two germline ends. Germline CDR1 and CDR2: MDHEN and SYDVKM. The CDR3 sequence is 15 residues long. Full variable domain (rest looked up from reference TRBV28 and TRBJ2-6): DVKVTQSSRYLVKRTGEKVFLECVQDMDHENMFWYRQDPGLGLRLIYFSYDVKMKEKGDIPEGYSVSREKKERFSLILESASTNQTSMYLCASSLTGHGANVLTFGAGSRLTVL.

This clonotype was observed many times. The chain carries TRBV5-1 and TRBJ2-2; a weak D match, TRBD1 (6 bases). This CDR3 comprises 14 residues. Trimming removed 4 bases from V and 1 base from J, with 8 bases in between. Germline V gene sequence: CDR1 SGHRS, CDR2 YFSETQ. The CDR3 DNA reads as TGCGCCAGCAGCCGGACAGTGAACACCGGGGAGCTGTTTTTT. Protein sequence: CASSRTVNTGELFF.

The chain uses TRBV20-1 and TRBJ2-2; D might be TRBD2 (6 bases). Germline V gives CDR1 DFQATT, CDR2 SNEGSKA (reference sequence). The CDR3 has 13 residues. V was cut by 6 bases and J by 1 base, with 9 bases left in between. The CDR3 reads CSALGRNTGELFF. CDR3 bases: TGCAGTGCCCTCGGGAGGAACACCGGGGAGCTGTTTTTT.

This clonotype was detected a few times. This chain links TRBV4-1 with TRBJ2-5, with unresolved D. V lost 0 bases and J lost 1, with 12 bases in between. Germline assignment: CDR1 MGHRA and CDR2 YSYEKL. CDR3 size: 16 residues. CDR3 sequence: CASSQDRPPPQETQYF. CDR3 sequence (DNA): TGCGCCAGCAGCCAAGATCGCCCACCTCCCCAAGAGACCCAGTACTTC.

The sample holds many counts of this clonotype. This sequence joins TRBV30 and TRBJ1-2, with 7 bases fitting TRBD1. Germline V lookup: CDR1 GTSNPN, CDR2 SVGIG (reference sequence). V shed 3 bases, J shed 4 bases, and the junction held 8 bases outside the gene matches. The CDR3 has 14 amino acids. The CDR3 here is CAWRAGGKLYGYTF. As DNA, the CDR3 is TGTGCCTGGAGAGCAGGGGGAAAGCTCTATGGCTACACCTTC.

In DNA, the CDR3 is TGTGCCAGCAGTCTTAATTTTCCCTCCGAGCAGTACTTC. Amino acids: CASSLNFPSEQYF. The J gene is TRBJ2-7, the V gene TRBV2; D is uncertain. V dropped 5 bases and J dropped 6 bases, with 14 bases sitting between them. From germline, CDR1 is SNHLY and CDR2 FYNNEI. The CDR3 loop spans 13 amino acids.

Many counts were recorded for this clonotype. The chain has TRBV20-1 and TRBJ1-3; D is unclear. V lost 4 bases and J 0 bases, leaving 7 bases between the germline ends. The CDR3 totals 13 residues. Germline V CDR1 and CDR2: DFQATT, SNEGSKA (reference sequence). This CDR3 is CSAISSSGNTIYF. The CDR3 DNA sequence: TGCAGTGCTATATCAAGCTCTGGAAACACCATATATTTT.

The chain has TRBV27 and TRBJ1-5; D is possibly TRBD1 (6 bases). Germline CDR1 reads MNHEY; CDR2 reads SMNVEV (reference sequence). The CDR3 runs to 15 residues. The V end was cut by 5 bases, the J end by 2 bases, with 13 bases between. The DNA of the CDR3 is TGTGCCAGCAGTCTGGACAGTCAAGGCAATCAGCCCCAGCATTTT. Amino acids: CASSLDSQGNQPQHF.

This clonotype was picked up one time. This chain connects TRBV7-2 to TRBJ1-1, with D possibly matching TRBD1 (5 bases). Germline assignment: CDR1 SGHTA and CDR2 FQGNSA. Trimming cost V 3 bases and J 3 bases, with 11 bases left between them. The CDR3 loop spans 14 amino acids. The CDR3 nucleotides read TGTGCCAGCAGCTTGTTGAGGGGCGACACTGAAGCTTTCTTT. It yields the protein CASSLLRGDTEAFF.

This chain links TRBV18 with TRBJ2-1; no clear D gene. Trimming removed 8 bases at V and 7 bases at J, with 9 bases between. The germline gives CDR1 KGHSH, CDR2 LQKENI. The CDR3 runs to 11 residues. CDR3 nucleotide sequence: TGTGCCAGCGAAGGCCTGAATGAGCAGTTCTTC. This encodes CASEGLNEQFF.